This section outlines one T cell receptor (beta chain) sequence together with its context. This receptor's antigen is unknown. No base quality values were provided; no much bigger clone lies one nucleotide off. This specimen belongs to a study of neurological immune-mediated disorders (dated by TCRdb to between 2018 and 2021). Regarding the complete study: Among the 35 or so multiple sclerosis patients, 31 had relapsing-remitting MS and 3 had secondary progressive MS. Peripheral blood TCR-beta repertoires from HTLV-I-associated myelopathy (HAM/TSP) patients, multiple sclerosis patients and healthy controls were compared by UMI-based sequencing. Alongside PBMC samples, the set of about 97 TCR-beta libraries contained longitudinal samples, technical triplicates, and paired CD4+ and CD8+ T-cell subsets that had been sorted. The cohort included approximately 70 subjects: 14 with HAM/TSP, around 34 with multiple sclerosis, and 20 healthy controls.

Trimming accounts for 5 bases at V and 7 bases at J, while the number of junction bases matched to no gene is 5. The CDR3 sequence holds 13 residues, the cysteine and phenylalanine included. Here the CDR3 DNA is all that survives: 39 bases in frame from base 1. The germline V gene (reference sequence) provides CDR1 SEHNR and CDR2 FQNEAQ. Study-wide conclusions, independent of this receptor: No association of the MS cluster with clinical or MRI features was observed, and the need for larger cohorts was stated by the authors. Repertoires from 18 of 34 MS patients were grouped by phylogenetic analysis into a cluster of related CDR3 sequences, suggesting a possible repertoire-level signature. Across subjects, expanded clones never shared an identical CDR3 amino acid sequence, which suggests that the TCR-beta repertoires in every group were private. The highest TCR clonal expansion was observed in HAM/TSP patients, whereas the lowest was observed in MS patients, even when compared with healthy controls.

For unsorted PBMC libraries, 2 million PBMCs were used after storage in RNAlater at -80 degrees C until RNA extraction. Multiple sclerosis patients were enrolled in a US clinical protocol under which disease progression was evaluated by magnetic resonance imaging. Peripheral blood underwent Ficoll-Hypaque density gradient centrifugation to isolate PBMCs, which were then cryopreserved in liquid nitrogen. cDNA was synthesized by template-switch 5'RACE using a primer with a 10-nucleotide random unique molecular identifier that tagged each TCR transcript. Over 190 million TCR-beta sequences, covering 15-18 subjects, were produced in each sequencing run. Total RNA was extracted with the RNeasy kit. The KAPA Real-time Library Amplification kit was used to amplify TCR-beta VDJ regions with primers for the TCR constant region and the 5'RACE anchor. Sample indexes and Illumina adaptors were added in a first PCR, and a second PCR then increased library yield. After Ampure bead purification, the TCR product of roughly 650 bp was size-selected on a 2% E-gel SizeSelection system. Before pooling, library quality was checked on a Bioanalyzer, concentration was measured with Qubit, and libraries were quantified with the Kapa Library Quantification kit. Paired-end 2 x 150 bp sequencing of the libraries was performed on an Illumina HiSeq 2500. To increase sequence diversity, roughly 23-30% phiX was spiked into each library pool. As for how the authors treated the data: Quality-filtered reads were processed with the UMI-based MiGEC pipeline, and over 75% of raw TCR sequences were removed by the MiGEC pipeline during error correction. IMGT germline references were used for aligning VDJ genes, and each clonotype was defined as a unique CDR3 amino acid sequence together with its V-J genes. Clonal expansion, Shannon diversity, and CDR3 relatedness (CalcPairwiseDistances, ClusterSamples) were evaluated with VDJtools, and phylogenetic trees were built with CLCbio workbench. Expanded clones were defined as having at least 8 unique UMIs, based on coefficient-of-variation modelling across technical triplicates. TCRdb ran its own pipeline on the public reads, namely fastp trimming at Q25 and MiXCR clone calling, and kept in-frame beta chains. Each record represents a unique CDR3 protein, reported with the most common genes and DNA among its rows. TCRdb, rather than the study authors, made the V and J calls. For this sample there are approximately 68,000 distinct CDR3 sequences; approximately 5% appear just once. The ten most abundant clones make up 2% to 2.5% of the sample.

This clonotype originated in a woman in her 70s with multiple sclerosis. The sequence joins TRBV7-9 to TRBJ2-1; 7 nucleotides in the junction match TRBD2. The sample taken for sequencing was PBMCs. The nucleotide sequence reads as follows: TGTGCCAGCAGCCACCCCGGGGGGAATGAGCAGTTCTTC. Its product reads: CASSHPGGNEQFF.